These T cell receptor beta chains were read from a single sample in a study of blood T cell repertoires in COVID-19. Data came from immunoSEQ multiplex PCR; TCRdb stores just in-frame clones and leaves some out. The sample gives roughly 100,000 clones, 76% of which show up once; 6.2% is in the top ten. The sequenced material came from peripheral blood. Every receptor here comes from a man older than 75 with COVID-19, enrolled during active disease. Both conserved end residues are trimmed from each CDR3.

J gene | V gene | CDR3 protein
TRBJ2-1 | TRBV29-1 | SALAGGYNEQF
TRBJ1-1 | TRBV28 | ASRRWGLGAWDTEAF
TRBJ2-3 | TRBV5-1 | ASSLDDRNTQY
TRBJ2-3 | TRBV6-6 | ASSVTTGRVPDTQY
TRBJ1-1 | TRBV6-1 | ASSDAEAF
TRBJ2-7 | TRBV13 | ASSWGDRYEQY
TRBJ1-5 | TRBV7-3 | ASSLRGGLGQPQH
TRBJ1-1 | TRBV5-1 | ASSFDNSGAEAF
TRBJ2-2 | TRBV9 | ASSVRGTSIGELF
TRBJ1-5 | TRBV27 | ASTGRGTTDRSNQPQH
TRBJ1-5 | TRBV28 | ASSDPGGLNQPQH
TRBJ1-1 | TRBV10-3 | AINPGQGSGNTEAF
TRBJ1-1 | TRBV6-5 | ASTPWEEPNTEAF
TRBJ2-1 | TRBV5-6 | ASSFMTTAQF
TRBJ1-5 | TRBV28 | ASRGARRGNQPQH
TRBJ1-2 | TRBV7-9 | ASSLGTGSNYGYT
TRBJ2-4 | TRBV28 | ASTPFTSGALAKNIQY
TRBJ2-7 | TRBV7-9 | ASSLGTSGSYEQY
TRBJ1-1 | TRBV7-9 | ASSSRGHPFMNTEAF
TRBJ2-2 | TRBV4-3 | ASSPYTGELF
TRBJ2-1 | TRBV10-1 | ASSGQGKDNEQF
TRBJ2-7 | TRBV20-1 | SAYSYEQY
TRBJ2-2 | TRBV6-5 | ASSRQGGGELF
TRBJ1-6 | TRBV7-9 | ASSSSSGGSNSPLH
TRBJ1-2 | TRBV28 | ASSLRQGAGMVGYT
TRBJ2-3 | TRBV21-1 | ASSKGLRGVIRHTDTQY
TRBJ2-7 | TRBV5-1 | ASSQTGQAREQY
TRBJ2-2 | TRBV4-3 | ASSQELSQGWGTGELF
TRBJ2-7 | TRBV11-3 | ASSDRLRLSSYEQY
TRBJ2-3 | TRBV27 | ASSPSPWTSGSGADTQY
TRBJ2-1 | TRBV5-1 | ASSQPGLGANEQF
TRBJ2-7 | TRBV9 | ASSTLGQGNEQY
TRBJ2-1 | TRBV10-2 | ASSVGGGNEQF
TRBJ2-7 | TRBV28 | ASSLYGVSYEQY
TRBJ1-1 | TRBV7-6 | ASSEGTVTEAF